A single sample is the source of the 27 T cell receptor beta chains below, sequenced in a study of CD4 T cells in relation to SARS-CoV-2 and coronaviruses. Unexposed donor CD4+ T cells date from about 2011-2018, before the COVID-19 pandemic. Clones were sequenced by immunoSEQ multiplex PCR, and TCRdb holds only the in-frame ones, with some missing. This sample has about 64,000 clones, with over 90% found just once. The sequenced material came from naive CD4+ T cells from PBMCs. Subset of the sample: naive CD4+ T cells isolated by negative enrichment. Receptors originate from a human donor in good health.

The chain carries TRBV19 and TRBJ1-2; possible D gene TRBD1, 6 bases. Trimming removed 5 bases at V and 2 bases at J, with 9 bases between. CDR3 size: 13 residues. Germline assignment: CDR1 LNHDA and CDR2 SQIVND (reference sequence). The CDR3 DNA sequence: TGTGCCAGTAGTTCAACAGGGAACTATGGCTACACCTTC. Its translation is CASSSTGNYGYTF.

There are a few counts of this clone. The rearrangement joins TRBV19 to TRBJ2-4; D remains unclear. The CDR3 sequence is 11 residues long. CDR1 and CDR2 (germline): LNHDA, SQIVND (reference sequence). The CDR3 here is CATGPVGPQYF. In DNA form, the CDR3 reads TGTGCAACCGGGCCCGTTGGGCCTCAGTACTTC.

This clone appeared a single time. The rearrangement joins TRBV7-8 to TRBJ2-3, with 7 nucleotides matching TRBD2. Germline assignment: CDR1 SGHVS and CDR2 FQNEAQ. Germline trimming cut 0 bases from V and 5 bases from J; bases unmatched to any gene: 5. This CDR3 has 15 residues. The CDR3 loop is CASSLAAGRVDTQYF. CDR3 DNA sequence: TGTGCCAGCAGCTTAGCGGCAGGGAGGGTAGATACGCAGTATTTT.

The chain employs TRBV28 and TRBJ1-2; 9 nucleotides line up with TRBD1. J lost 1 base, V lost 5 bases, and 5 bases had no gene match. Germline V gene lookup returns CDR1 MDHEN and CDR2 SYDVKM. The CDR3 runs 15 residues. The CDR3 sequence: CASSITGGGNYGYTF. The DNA for the CDR3 is TGTGCCAGCAGTATCACAGGGGGCGGTAACTATGGCTACACCTTC.

The chain is built from TRBV5-1 and TRBJ1-1; TRBD1 matches at 8 bases. V lost 2 bases to trimming and J lost 1 base; unmatched junction nucleotides: 4. Germline V gene sequence: CDR1 SGHRS, CDR2 YFSETQ. This CDR3 spans 15 amino acids. CDR3: CASSFRDRSNTEAFF. The CDR3 coding sequence is TGCGCCAGCAGCTTTCGGGACAGGTCGAACACTGAAGCTTTCTTT.

The rearrangement links TRBV7-9 to TRBJ1-4; no definite D call. V lost 2 bases to trimming and J lost 8 bases, with 3 bases between them. From germline, CDR1 is SEHNR and CDR2 FQNEAQ (reference sequence). The CDR3 has 11 amino acids. CDR3 amino acids: CASSLYEKLFF. The CDR3 coding sequence is TGTGCCAGCAGCTTATACGAAAAACTGTTTTTT.

The V gene is TRBV24-1, the J gene TRBJ2-1; TRBD2 is a possible D gene (7 bases). The CDR3 is made up of 16 amino acids. Trimming took off 1 base at V and 7 bases at J, with 16 bases between the two ends. Germline CDR1 and CDR2: KGHDR and SFDVKD. This chain's CDR3 is CATSDFGRGSNNEQFF. The CDR3 DNA reads TGTGCCACCAGTGATTTTGGGAGGGGGAGTAATAATGAGCAGTTCTTC.

The chain links TRBV27 to TRBJ2-7; perhaps TRBD1 as D (7 bases). The ends were cut back, 3 bases at V and 9 bases at J, with 18 bases in the middle. The germline gives CDR1 MNHEY, CDR2 SMNVEV (reference sequence). CDR3 length equals 14 residues. The CDR3 sequence is CASSFSGGTVGQYF. The CDR3 region has the DNA TGTGCCAGCAGTTTTAGCGGTGGGACAGTCGGGCAGTACTTC.

The chain uses TRBV9 and TRBJ1-5; no clear D gene. Germline loops: CDR1 SGDLS, CDR2 YYNGEE. This CDR3 contains 13 residues. V was shortened by 4 bases and J by 5 bases, with 10 bases between the two germline ends. The CDR3 sequence: CASSTHADQPQHF. The CDR3 nucleotides read TGTGCCAGCAGCACCCACGCGGATCAGCCCCAGCATTTT.

The table lists this clone with a few counts. The J gene is TRBJ2-7, the V gene TRBV7-9; D is possibly TRBD1 or TRBD2 (5 bases each). The CDR3 is 14 amino acids. Trimming left V 1 base short and J 3 bases short, with 10 bases between. CDR1 and CDR2 (germline): SEHNR, FQNEAQ (reference sequence). The CDR3 DNA sequence: TGTGCCAGCAGCTTAGGGGGGTTGGACTACGAGCAGTACTTC. Translating it yields CASSLGGLDYEQYF. The full variable domain, with the rest looked up from reference TRBV7-9 and TRBJ2-7, is DTGVSQNPRHKITKRGQNVTFRCDPISEHNRLYWYRQTLGQGPEFLTYFQNEAQLEKSRLLSDRFSAERPKGSFSTLEIQRTEQGDSAMYLCASSLGGLDYEQYFGPGTRLTVT.

This clone is a singleton in its sample. The chain uses TRBV5-1 and TRBJ1-2; 7 nucleotides match TRBD1. CDR1 and CDR2 from the germline V gene are SGHRS and YFSETQ. The CDR3 consists of 14 residues. The trim removed 3 bases at V and 3 bases at J, leaving 5 bases unmatched. CDR3 in amino acids: CASSYGQVDYGYTF. The CDR3 DNA reads as TGCGCCAGCAGCTACGGACAGGTTGACTATGGCTACACCTTC.

CDR3 DNA sequence: TGTGCCAGCAGCTTTAGGGGGGGTGAGCAGTTCTTC. It translates to CASSFRGGEQFF. The V call is TRBV11-2, the J call TRBJ2-1; tentatively, D is TRBD2 (7 bases). Germline CDR1 is SGHAT and CDR2 is FQNNGV. V dropped 3 bases and J dropped 9 bases, with 9 bases sitting between them. CDR3 length: 12 amino acids.

This chain joins TRBV30 and TRBJ2-1; 14 nucleotides agree with TRBD2. The CDR3 sequence is 18 residues long. V dropped 0 bases and J dropped 8; count of bases not matched to a gene: 12. Germline V CDR1 and CDR2: GTSNPN, SVGIG (reference sequence). CDR3 loop: CAWSVRRLAGGSVDEQFF. Written as DNA, the CDR3 is TGTGCCTGGAGTGTCCGTCGACTAGCGGGAGGGTCCGTCGATGAGCAGTTCTTC. The entire variable domain, with the rest obtained from reference TRBV30 and TRBJ2-1, is as follows: SQTIHQWPATLVQPVGSPLSLECTVEGTSNPNLYWYRQAAGRGLQLLFYSVGIGQISSEVPQNLSASRPQDRQFILSSKKLLLSDSGFYLCAWSVRRLAGGSVDEQFFGPGTRLTVL.

The rearrangement joins TRBV11-1 to TRBJ1-1, with D possibly matching TRBD1 (5 bases). CDR1 is SGHAT, CDR2 FQDESV, per germline (reference sequence). CDR3 length: 15 amino acids. Trimming took 3 bases from V and 1 from J, leaving 12 bases between them. DNA of the CDR3: TGTGCCAGCAGCTTTCTTGAGGGGCGGAACACTGAAGCTTTCTTT. It yields the protein CASSFLEGRNTEAFF.

The rearrangement joins TRBV28 to TRBJ1-2, with 9 bases that match TRBD1. V lost 2 bases, J lost 7 bases, and 5 bases stayed unmatched. Germline V gene lookup returns CDR1 MDHEN and CDR2 SYDVKM. This CDR3 has 14 amino acids. Written as DNA, the CDR3 is TGTGCCAGCAGTTTAACAGGGGGCGGTGGTGGCTACACCTTC. As protein: CASSLTGGGGGYTF.

This clone has a single count. The genes are TRBV18 and TRBJ1-2; 8 nucleotides agree with TRBD1. Germline-derived CDR1 and CDR2 are KGHSH and LQKENI. V shed 1 base, J shed 6 bases, and the junction held 10 bases outside the gene matches. The CDR3 is made up of 16 amino acids. The CDR3 sequence is CASSPLPGQVGDGYTF. CDR3 coding DNA: TGTGCCAGCTCACCACTTCCGGGACAGGTGGGGGATGGCTACACCTTC.

This chain uses TRBV5-1 with TRBJ2-7, with 8 bases matching TRBD1. Germline assignment: CDR1 SGHRS and CDR2 YFSETQ. The CDR3 runs 16 residues. Unmatched junction bases numbered 10, after V lost 4 bases and J lost 1 base. Here the CDR3 DNA reads TGCGCCAGCAGCACTACAGGGGGTGGAAGATCCTACGAGCAGTACTTC. This sequence encodes CASSTTGGGRSYEQYF.

This chain links TRBV2 with TRBJ1-1; 7 bases agree with TRBD1. Germline V gene sequence: CDR1 SNHLY, CDR2 FYNNEI. The trim removed 4 bases at V and 0 bases at J, leaving 2 bases unmatched. There are 14 residues in the CDR3. The CDR3 loop is CASSAQGVNTEAFF. The CDR3 DNA follows: TGTGCCAGCAGTGCGCAGGGGGTGAACACTGAAGCTTTCTTT.

The chain uses TRBV10-3 and TRBJ2-1; TRBD2 agrees at 7 bases. CDR1 and CDR2 (germline): ENHRY, SYGVKD. V gave up 4 bases and J gave up 10 bases; unmatched junction bases: 4. This CDR3 is 12 amino acids long. CDR3 in DNA: TGTGCCATCAGTGGGACTAGTCTCGAGCAGTTCTTC. Amino acid sequence: CAISGTSLEQFF.

The CDR3 reads CASSARTSGRVTYEQYF. CDR3 in DNA: TGTGCCAGCAGTGCGAGGACTAGCGGGAGGGTAACCTACGAGCAGTACTTC. The V and J genes are TRBV6-1 and TRBJ2-7; TRBD2 agrees at 15 bases. V lost 4 bases and J lost 2; bases outside the gene matches: 6. The CDR3 sequence is 17 residues long. In germline, CDR1 is MNHNS, CDR2 SASEGT.

This clone was counted once. The chain recombines TRBV19 with TRBJ2-1; 11 bases match TRBD1. The CDR3 runs 15 residues. V dropped 5 bases and J dropped 9; count of bases not matched to a gene: 9. Looked up from germline, CDR1 is LNHDA and CDR2 is SQIVND (reference sequence). The CDR3 here is CASSPGQGALGEQFF. CDR3 in DNA: TGTGCCAGTAGTCCTGGACAGGGGGCTTTAGGTGAGCAGTTCTTC. The complete variable domain, with remaining parts taken from reference TRBV19 and TRBJ2-1, reads DGGITQSPKYLFRKEGQNVTLSCEQNLNHDAMYWYRQDPGQGLRLIYYSQIVNDFQKGDIAEGYSVSREKKESFPLTVTSAQKNPTAFYLCASSPGQGALGEQFFGPGTRLTVL.

The CDR3 bases are TGCGCCAGCACCTCACTGGGACGTTGGAGAAGCAATCAGCCCCAGCATTTT. This encodes CASTSLGRWRSNQPQHF. The chain is built from TRBV23-1 and TRBJ1-5; a weak D match, TRBD1 (5 bases). TRBV23-1 is sorted into the ORF group, with uncertain function. The CDR3 length is 17 residues. Trimming shortened V by 7 bases and J by 1 base, and 20 bases separated the two germline ends.

The chain couples TRBV5-1 to TRBJ2-5; 10 bases are shared with TRBD1. V lost 0 bases to trimming and J lost 4 bases; unmatched junction nucleotides: 0. The length of the CDR3 is 14 residues. Looked up from germline, CDR1 is SGHRS and CDR2 is YFSETQ. The CDR3 sequence is CASSLGDRGETQYF. For the CDR3, the DNA is TGCGCCAGCAGCTTGGGGGACAGGGGAGAGACCCAGTACTTC.

The V gene is TRBV6-6, the J gene TRBJ1-5, with a tentative D call TRBD1 (6 bases). The germline V and J ends were trimmed by 6 bases and 5 bases, with 14 bases remaining between them. This CDR3 contains 14 residues. Per germline, CDR1 MNHNY and CDR2 SVGAGI (reference sequence). CDR3 sequence: CASRIGGGYQPQHF. CDR3 DNA sequence: TGTGCCAGCAGGATAGGGGGAGGCTATCAGCCCCAGCATTTT.

The chain couples TRBV4-1 to TRBJ1-5; TRBD1 agrees at 7 bases. The CDR3 totals 15 residues. Unmatched junction bases numbered 3, after V lost 0 bases and J lost 4 bases. Germline V gene lookup returns CDR1 MGHRA and CDR2 YSYEKL. CDR3 sequence: CASSQEQGKNQPQHF. CDR3 DNA: TGCGCCAGCAGCCAAGAACAGGGGAAAAATCAGCCCCAGCATTTT.

The chain recombines TRBV6-1 with TRBJ2-5; tentatively, D is TRBD1 (6 bases). Germline lookup yields CDR1 MNHNS and CDR2 SASEGT. V lost 6 bases and J lost 4, with 18 bases in between. CDR3 length: 15 residues. The CDR3, as DNA: TGTGCCAGCAGCGAAAACAGGGAATTAGGAGAGACCCAGTACTTC. This codes for CASSENRELGETQYF.

The chain combines TRBV18 with TRBJ2-5; D call uncertain. Germline V lookup: CDR1 KGHSH, CDR2 LQKENI. V was pared by 2 bases and J by 3 bases, with 7 bases between. This CDR3 has 13 amino acids. CDR3 protein: CASSPSAEETQYF. CDR3 in DNA: TGTGCCAGCTCACCATCCGCAGAAGAGACCCAGTACTTC.